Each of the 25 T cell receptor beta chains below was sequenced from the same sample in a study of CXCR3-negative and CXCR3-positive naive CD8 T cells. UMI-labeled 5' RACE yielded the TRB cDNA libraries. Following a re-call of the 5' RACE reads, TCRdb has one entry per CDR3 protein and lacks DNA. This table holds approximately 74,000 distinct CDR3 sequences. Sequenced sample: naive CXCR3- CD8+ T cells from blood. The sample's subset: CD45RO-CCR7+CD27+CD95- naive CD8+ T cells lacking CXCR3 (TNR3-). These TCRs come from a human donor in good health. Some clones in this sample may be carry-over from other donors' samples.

The CDR3 loop is CSVLAPTSYEQYF. The gene calls are TRBV29-1 and TRBJ2-7; TCRdb calls TRBD2, which cannot be checked without DNA. This CDR3 region has 13 residues. Germline V gene lookup returns CDR1 SQVTM and CDR2 ANQGSEA.

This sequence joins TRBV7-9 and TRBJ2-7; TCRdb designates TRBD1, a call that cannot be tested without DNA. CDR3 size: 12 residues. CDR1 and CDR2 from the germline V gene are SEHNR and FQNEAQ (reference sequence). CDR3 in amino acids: CASSLDRPEQYF.

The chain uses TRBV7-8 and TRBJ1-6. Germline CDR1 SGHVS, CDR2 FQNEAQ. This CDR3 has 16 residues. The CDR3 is CASSLDKSSYNSPLHF.

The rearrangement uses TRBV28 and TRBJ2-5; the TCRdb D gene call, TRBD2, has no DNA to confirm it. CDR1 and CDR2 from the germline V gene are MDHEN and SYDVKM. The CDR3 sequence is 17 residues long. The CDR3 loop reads CASSWPRLAGGQETQYF.

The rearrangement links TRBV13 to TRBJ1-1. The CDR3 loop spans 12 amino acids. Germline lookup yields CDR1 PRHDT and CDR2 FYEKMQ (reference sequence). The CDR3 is CASIRVSTEAFF.

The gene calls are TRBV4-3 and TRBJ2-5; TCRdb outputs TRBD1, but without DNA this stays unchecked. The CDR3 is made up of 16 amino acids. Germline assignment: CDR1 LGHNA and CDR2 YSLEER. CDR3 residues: CASSQDLRYPGETQYF.

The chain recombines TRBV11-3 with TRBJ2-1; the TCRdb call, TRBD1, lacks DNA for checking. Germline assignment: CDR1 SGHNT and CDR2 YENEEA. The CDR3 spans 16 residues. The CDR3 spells CASSRTEGATYNEQFF.

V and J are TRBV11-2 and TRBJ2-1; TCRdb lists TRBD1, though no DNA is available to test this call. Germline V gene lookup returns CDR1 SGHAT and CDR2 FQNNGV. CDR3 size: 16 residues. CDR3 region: CASSLASQGYYNEQFF.

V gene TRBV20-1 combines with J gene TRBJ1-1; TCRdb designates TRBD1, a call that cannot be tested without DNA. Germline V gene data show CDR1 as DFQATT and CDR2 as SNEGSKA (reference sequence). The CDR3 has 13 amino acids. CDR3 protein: CSASRTENTEAFF.

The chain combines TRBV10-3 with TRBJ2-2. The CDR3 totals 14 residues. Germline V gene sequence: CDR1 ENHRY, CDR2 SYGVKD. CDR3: CAIRGLENTGELFF.

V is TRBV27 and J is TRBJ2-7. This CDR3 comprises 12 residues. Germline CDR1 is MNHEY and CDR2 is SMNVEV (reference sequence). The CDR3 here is CASRPNAYEQYF.

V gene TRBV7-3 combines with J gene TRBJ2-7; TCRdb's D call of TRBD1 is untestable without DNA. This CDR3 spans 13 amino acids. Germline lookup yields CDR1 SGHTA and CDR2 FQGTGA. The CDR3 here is CASSFGGGYEQYF.

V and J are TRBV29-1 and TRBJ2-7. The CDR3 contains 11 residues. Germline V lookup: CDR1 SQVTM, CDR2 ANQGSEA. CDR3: CSVEGSAEQYF.

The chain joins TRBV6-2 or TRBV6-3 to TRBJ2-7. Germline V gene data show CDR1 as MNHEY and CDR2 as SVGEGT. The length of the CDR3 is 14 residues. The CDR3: CASSSKPRNYEQYF.

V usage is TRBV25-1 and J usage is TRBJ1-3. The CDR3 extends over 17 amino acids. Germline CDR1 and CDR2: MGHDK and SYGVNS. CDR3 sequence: CASSPPRRGFSGNTIYF.

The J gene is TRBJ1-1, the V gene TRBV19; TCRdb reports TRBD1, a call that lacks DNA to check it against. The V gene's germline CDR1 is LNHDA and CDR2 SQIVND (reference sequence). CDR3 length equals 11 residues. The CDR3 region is CVVGENTEAFF. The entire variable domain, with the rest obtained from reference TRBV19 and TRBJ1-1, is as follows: DGGITQSPKYLFRKEGQNVTLSCEQNLNHDAMYWYRQDPGQGLRLIYYSQIVNDFQKGDIAEGYSVSREKKESFPLTVTSAQKNPTAFYLCVVGENTEAFFGQGTRLTVV.

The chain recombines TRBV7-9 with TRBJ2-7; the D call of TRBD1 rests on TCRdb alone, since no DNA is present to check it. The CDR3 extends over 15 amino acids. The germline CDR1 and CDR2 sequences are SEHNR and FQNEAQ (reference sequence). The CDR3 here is CASSPRQGYGYEQYF.

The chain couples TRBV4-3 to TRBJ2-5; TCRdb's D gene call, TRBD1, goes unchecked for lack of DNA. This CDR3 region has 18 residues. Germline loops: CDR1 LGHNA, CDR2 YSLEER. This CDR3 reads CASSQDPNTRQGVETQYF.

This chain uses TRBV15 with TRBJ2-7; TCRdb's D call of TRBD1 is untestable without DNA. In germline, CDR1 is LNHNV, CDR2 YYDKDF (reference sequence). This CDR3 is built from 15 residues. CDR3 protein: CATSRDRESSYEQYF.

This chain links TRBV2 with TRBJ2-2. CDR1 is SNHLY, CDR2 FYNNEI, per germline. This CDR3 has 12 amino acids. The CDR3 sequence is CASSGVSGELFF.

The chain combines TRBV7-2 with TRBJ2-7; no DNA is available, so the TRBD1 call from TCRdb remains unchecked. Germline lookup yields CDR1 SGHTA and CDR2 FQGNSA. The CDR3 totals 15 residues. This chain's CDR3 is CASSGTGVSAYEQYF.

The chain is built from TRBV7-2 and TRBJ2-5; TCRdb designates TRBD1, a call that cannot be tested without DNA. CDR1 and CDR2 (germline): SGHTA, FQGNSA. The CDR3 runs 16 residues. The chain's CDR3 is CASSPRDRGNGETQYF.

The CDR3 loop reads CASSLPGAYQETQYF. The chain joins TRBV5-6 to TRBJ2-5; TCRdb's D call of TRBD1 is untestable without DNA. Germline V gene data show CDR1 as SGHDT and CDR2 as YYEEEE. This CDR3 contains 15 residues.

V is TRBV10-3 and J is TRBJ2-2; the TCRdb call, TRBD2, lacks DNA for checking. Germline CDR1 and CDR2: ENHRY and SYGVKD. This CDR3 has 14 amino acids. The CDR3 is CAISESLGIPPLFF.

The CDR3 is CASSLDRDYNEQFF. The rearrangement uses TRBV7-2 and TRBJ2-1; lacking DNA, the TRBD1 call made by TCRdb goes unchecked. CDR1 and CDR2 (germline): SGHTA, FQGNSA. The CDR3 covers 14 residues.